This TCR beta chain was profiled in a study of cytomegalovirus exposure and HLA in healthy donors. Study findings and constraints: In vitro experiments confirmed that three CMV-associated chains were specific for CMV antigens. Later genetic work tied a missense DCLRE1C variant to beta-chain V and J trimming.

A note on this clone: Its antigen remains unidentified.

Among the donors, all were healthy bone marrow donors. Nominally healthy donors provided the samples, though records likely missed some immune exposures. The ends lost 5 bases at V and 2 bases at J; junction bases unmatched: 8. The germline V gene encodes CDR1 SEHNR and CDR2 FQNEAQ (reference sequence). This CDR3 has 16 amino acids. Use of 60 Vbeta and 13 Jbeta primers characterized the PCR. Measured with immunoSEQ multiplex PCR; TCRdb has only the in-frame clones, and not every one. The data contain 100,000 to 120,000 clones, 60% to 85% of them singletons. V is TRBV7-9 and J is TRBJ2-3, with 9 bases matching TRBD2. The sequenced sample was PBMCs. This receptor was taken from a woman aged 25 to 39 in good health and CMV-seronegative. CDR3 nucleotide sequence: TGTGCCAGCAGCCTACCGGGACTAGCCCCCACAGATACGCAGTATTTT. Its protein product is CASSLPGLAPTDTQYF.